This T cell receptor beta chain was recorded in a study of T cells after yellow fever vaccination. Study-level points and caveats: A minor fraction of clonotypes spanned both CD4 and CD8 compartments. Reappearance after the booster was observed for most primary-vaccination clones (around 95% CD4, about 91% CD8).

One entry per CDR3 protein, called by TCRdb with MiXCR from the 5' RACE reads. This sample has some 500,000 distinct CDR3 sequences, with approximately 15% found just once. Of note for this clonotype: Its target is unknown.

CDR3 length: 14 amino acids. Trimming stripped 0 bases from V and 8 bases from J, with 13 bases between. Germline-derived CDR1 and CDR2 are SGHAT and FQNNGV. Sequenced material: PBMCs, taken on the day of the yellow fever booster vaccination. The V gene is TRBV11-2, the J gene TRBJ1-1, with D unclear. This TCR derives from a man aged 25-45 years who received the YFV17D yellow fever vaccine. This chain's CDR3 is CASSLDRRSQEAFF. In nucleotides, the CDR3 is TGTGCCAGCAGCTTAGACCGACGGTCACAGGAAGCTTTCTTT.